This TCR beta chain is from a study of post-analysis software for immune sequencing data. The TCR beta cDNA libraries contained unique molecular identifiers. Each CDR3 protein is one row after TCRdb ran MiXCR on the PCR reads. This repertoire shows more than 500,000 distinct CDR3 sequences, around 36% found once; its top ten account for 4.5% to 7.5%. The CDR3 runs 15 residues. Trimming shortened V by 1 base and J by 1 base, and 8 bases separated the two germline ends. Germline V gene data show CDR1 as LGHDT and CDR2 as YNNKEL (reference sequence). General study findings and limits: Versus controls, multiple sclerosis patients showed significantly lower diversity (normalized Chao1). TRBV5-6, TRBV5-1 and TRBV20-1 were among roughly five TRBV segments more frequent in patients than controls.

The table lists this clonotype with a few counts. Its specificity is not known. Material: blood. The TCR comes from a girl aged 2-17 years with multiple sclerosis. This chain joins TRBV3-1 and TRBJ1-5, with D perhaps matching TRBD1 (6 bases). The CDR3 region has the DNA TGTGCCAGCAGCCAAGCCAGGGGAAGCAATCAGCCCCAGCATTTT. It translates to CASSQARGSNQPQHF.